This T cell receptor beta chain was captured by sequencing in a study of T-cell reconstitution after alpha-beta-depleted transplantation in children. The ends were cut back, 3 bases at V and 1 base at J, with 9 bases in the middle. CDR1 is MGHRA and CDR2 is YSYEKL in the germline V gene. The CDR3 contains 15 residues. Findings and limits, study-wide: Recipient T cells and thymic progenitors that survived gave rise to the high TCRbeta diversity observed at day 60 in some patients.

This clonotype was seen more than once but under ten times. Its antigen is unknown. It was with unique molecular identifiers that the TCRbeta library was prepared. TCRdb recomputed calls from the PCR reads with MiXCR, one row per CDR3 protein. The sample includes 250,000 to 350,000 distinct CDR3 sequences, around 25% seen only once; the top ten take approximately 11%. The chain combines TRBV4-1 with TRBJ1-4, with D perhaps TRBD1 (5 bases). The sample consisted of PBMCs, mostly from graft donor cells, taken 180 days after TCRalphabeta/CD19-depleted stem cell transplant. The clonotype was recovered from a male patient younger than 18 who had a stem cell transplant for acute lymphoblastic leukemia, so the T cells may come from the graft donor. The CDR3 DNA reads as TGCGCCAGCAGCCACAGGGAAGGAACTAATGAAAAACTGTTTTTT. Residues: CASSHREGTNEKLFF.